This T cell receptor (beta chain) was sequenced during a study of cytomegalovirus exposure and HLA in healthy donors. Per germline, CDR1 KGHSH and CDR2 LQKENI. The CDR3 sequence is 13 residues long. V was cut by 0 bases and J by 8 bases, with 7 bases left in between. The PCR made use of 60 Vbeta and 13 Jbeta primers. Repertoires were generated with immunoSEQ multiplex PCR, while TCRdb's copy carries only in-frame clones and drops some. The data hold about 150,000 clones, with around two thirds observed a single time. The sequenced sample consisted of PBMCs. This TCR came from a woman in her fifties or sixties in good health and CMV-seropositive. V gene TRBV18 combines with J gene TRBJ1-4; D gene uncertain. The CDR3 DNA is TGTGCCAGCTCACCACCGGGAGGAGAAAAACTGTTTTTT. Encoded protein: CASSPPGGEKLFF.